A selection of T cell receptor beta chains follows, all from one sample in a study of T cells in Graves' hyperthyroidism and ophthalmopathy. MiXCR, run by TCRdb on the multiplex PCR reads, gives a single entry per CDR3 protein. Counted here are a few hundred thousand distinct CDR3 sequences, under 60% occurring once; the ten biggest clones make up under 20%. Input material: peripheral blood or thyroid tissue (not recorded which). These receptors originate from an adult woman with Graves' disease, either hyperthyroidism or ophthalmopathy (not recorded which). Both conserved end residues are part of each CDR3. Fields, in order: J gene, clone size, D gene, V gene, CDR3 DNA, CDR3 protein. D genes are given only for firm matches. The listing skips clone size in some rows; elsewhere it reads once, few, many or a size class.

j_call: TRBJ2-6; clone_size: many; d_call: TRBD1; v_call: TRBV15; cdr3_nt: TGTGCCACCAGCGGACAGGGCCTGAGTGGGGCCAACGTCCTGACTTTC; cdr3_aa: CATSGQGLSGANVLTF
j_call: TRBJ1-2; clone_size: many; d_call: .; v_call: TRBV6-2/TRBV6-3; cdr3_nt: TGTGCCAGCAGTTCCTTCCGGCCAGCAGTCTATGGCTACACCTTC; cdr3_aa: CASSSFRPAVYGYTF
j_call: TRBJ2-5; clone_size: .; d_call: .; v_call: TRBV25-1; cdr3_nt: TGTGCCAGCAGTGAATATAAGCCCAGGAGGGGCGGAGGCCAAGAGACCCAGTACTTC; cdr3_aa: CASSEYKPRRGGGQETQYF
j_call: TRBJ2-7; clone_size: many; d_call: .; v_call: TRBV20-1; cdr3_nt: TGCAGTGCTAGAGATGGGGGCCACTACGAGCAGTACTTC; cdr3_aa: CSARDGGHYEQYF
j_call: TRBJ1-2; clone_size: .; d_call: TRBD1; v_call: TRBV20-1; cdr3_nt: TGCAGTGCTAGCGATACCGGGACAGGGATTAACTATGGCTACACCTTC; cdr3_aa: CSASDTGTGINYGYTF
j_call: TRBJ2-7; clone_size: many; d_call: .; v_call: TRBV24-1; cdr3_nt: TGTGCCACCAGTGATGCTAGATTCCACTTC; cdr3_aa: CATSDARFHF
j_call: TRBJ2-5; clone_size: many; d_call: .; v_call: TRBV13; cdr3_nt: TGTGCCAGCAGCTTAGGCCCCCGGTACCAAGAGACCCAGTACTTC; cdr3_aa: CASSLGPRYQETQYF
j_call: TRBJ2-6; clone_size: few; d_call: .; v_call: TRBV4-2; cdr3_nt: TGTGCCAGCAGCCTCAGGGGGGGGGCTACAGGGGCCAACGTCCTGACTTTC; cdr3_aa: CASSLRGGATGANVLTF
j_call: TRBJ1-2; clone_size: .; d_call: .; v_call: TRBV29-1; cdr3_nt: TGCAGCGTCAAGACCGGGACTGTCTATGGCTACACCTTC; cdr3_aa: CSVKTGTVYGYTF
j_call: TRBJ1-5; clone_size: many; d_call: .; v_call: TRBV12-3/TRBV12-4; cdr3_nt: TGTGCCAGCAGTTTGGCGCTCGGTGTCTTGGGGTTGGATCAGCCCCAGCATTTT; cdr3_aa: CASSLALGVLGLDQPQHF
j_call: TRBJ1-1; clone_size: many; d_call: .; v_call: TRBV18; cdr3_nt: TGTGCCAGCTCACCCCATATCGAGTCGAACACTGAAGCTTTCTTT; cdr3_aa: CASSPHIESNTEAFF
j_call: TRBJ2-5; clone_size: many; d_call: .; v_call: TRBV13; cdr3_nt: TGTGCCAGCAGCGTACTCGGGAGCGGACAACAAGAGACCCAGTACTTC; cdr3_aa: CASSVLGSGQQETQYF
j_call: TRBJ1-6; clone_size: many; d_call: .; v_call: TRBV29-1; cdr3_nt: TGCAGCGCCAGGACGGACTATAATTCACCCCTCCACTTT; cdr3_aa: CSARTDYNSPLHF
j_call: TRBJ1-5; clone_size: many; d_call: .; v_call: TRBV5-1; cdr3_nt: TGCGCCAGCAGCTGGGGACTGATGGAGGTCAATCAGCCCCAGCATTTT; cdr3_aa: CASSWGLMEVNQPQHF
j_call: TRBJ2-1; clone_size: .; d_call: TRBD2; v_call: TRBV7-3; cdr3_nt: TGTGCCAGCAGCAGCGGACTAGCGGGAGGGAATGAGCAGTTCTTC; cdr3_aa: CASSSGLAGGNEQFF
j_call: TRBJ1-5; clone_size: .; d_call: .; v_call: TRBV5-1; cdr3_nt: .; cdr3_aa: CASSFYICSARETGYSNQPQHF
j_call: TRBJ1-1; clone_size: once; d_call: TRBD1; v_call: TRBV9; cdr3_nt: TGTGCCAGCAGCGCAGGGGACAGCATGAACACTGAAGCTTTCTTT; cdr3_aa: CASSAGDSMNTEAFF
j_call: TRBJ2-7; clone_size: many; d_call: .; v_call: TRBV5-8; cdr3_nt: TGTGCCAGCAGCTCCCCACCGGCGGGACAACCAGAGCAGTACTTC; cdr3_aa: CASSSPPAGQPEQYF
j_call: TRBJ2-7; clone_size: .; d_call: .; v_call: TRBV6-1; cdr3_nt: TGTGCCAGCAGTGAGTCAACTCGACCTCACTACGAGCAGTACTTC; cdr3_aa: CASSESTRPHYEQYF
j_call: TRBJ1-1; clone_size: many; d_call: .; v_call: TRBV10-2; cdr3_nt: TGCGCCAGCAGTGAGTCGGCGGCGGCTGAAGCTTTCTTT; cdr3_aa: CASSESAAAEAFF
j_call: TRBJ2-2; clone_size: .; d_call: .; v_call: TRBV15; cdr3_nt: TGTGCCACCAGCAGAGGGAGGACGAACACCGGGGAGCTGTTTTTT; cdr3_aa: CATSRGRTNTGELFF
j_call: TRBJ1-1; clone_size: .; d_call: TRBD1; v_call: TRBV6-1; cdr3_nt: TGTGCCAGCAGGACCGGGACAGTGAATGAAGCTTTCTTT; cdr3_aa: CASRTGTVNEAFF
j_call: TRBJ1-1; clone_size: many; d_call: .; v_call: TRBV7-9; cdr3_nt: TGTGCCAGCAGCGCCCAGGGAGAGGTAGCTTTCTTT; cdr3_aa: CASSAQGEVAFF
j_call: TRBJ1-2; clone_size: many; d_call: TRBD1; v_call: TRBV7-9; cdr3_nt: TGTGCCAGCAGCCAAGGACAGGCAAGATATGGCTACACCTTC; cdr3_aa: CASSQGQARYGYTF
j_call: TRBJ2-7; clone_size: many; d_call: TRBD1; v_call: TRBV6-6; cdr3_nt: TGTGCCAGCAGTTACTCCGACAGGGCGGGCGAGCAGTACTTC; cdr3_aa: CASSYSDRAGEQYF
j_call: TRBJ2-7; clone_size: .; d_call: .; v_call: TRBV11-2; cdr3_nt: TGTGCCAGCAGCTTTGGACAGTTAGGGACCTACGAGCAGTACTTC; cdr3_aa: CASSFGQLGTYEQYF
j_call: TRBJ2-7; clone_size: .; d_call: .; v_call: TRBV9; cdr3_nt: TGTGCCAGCAGCTCAGAGCGGTTCCCGGAGAAACCCTACGAGCAGTACTTC; cdr3_aa: CASSSERFPEKPYEQYF
j_call: TRBJ1-2; clone_size: once; d_call: .; v_call: TRBV3-1; cdr3_nt: TGTGCCAGCAGCCAAGATGGACAGCTTCTGGGCTACACCTTC; cdr3_aa: CASSQDGQLLGYTF
j_call: TRBJ2-2; clone_size: many; d_call: TRBD2; v_call: TRBV7-6; cdr3_nt: TGTGCCAGCAGCCCCCTTCGGGGCGGGAGGACCGGGGAGCTGTTTTTT; cdr3_aa: CASSPLRGGRTGELFF
j_call: TRBJ2-2; clone_size: .; d_call: TRBD1; v_call: TRBV7-6; cdr3_nt: TGTGCCAGCAGCTCATTTGAGGACAGGGATGACACCGGGGAGCTGTTTTTT; cdr3_aa: CASSSFEDRDDTGELFF
j_call: TRBJ2-2; clone_size: .; d_call: .; v_call: TRBV7-9; cdr3_nt: TGTGCCAGCAGCTTACAGGGAAGGAACGGGGAGCTGTTTTTT; cdr3_aa: CASSLQGRNGELFF
j_call: TRBJ2-2; clone_size: many; d_call: TRBD2; v_call: TRBV20-1; cdr3_nt: TGCAGTGCTAGTGGCGGGAGGCCCACCGGGGAGCTGTTTTTT; cdr3_aa: CSASGGRPTGELFF
j_call: TRBJ1-5; clone_size: .; d_call: .; v_call: TRBV5-4; cdr3_nt: TGTGCCAGCAGCTTAACCGTCAATAGCAATCAGCCCCAGCATTTT; cdr3_aa: CASSLTVNSNQPQHF
j_call: TRBJ2-1; clone_size: .; d_call: .; v_call: TRBV9; cdr3_nt: TGTGCCAGCAGCGTCTCCGGGACTCCATTCGATGAGCAGTTCTTC; cdr3_aa: CASSVSGTPFDEQFF
j_call: TRBJ1-2; clone_size: .; d_call: .; v_call: TRBV2; cdr3_nt: TGTGCCAGCAGTTTGTCTTTAAGGTTGGCAGGGAAGTTGGATGGCTACACCTTC; cdr3_aa: CASSLSLRLAGKLDGYTF
j_call: TRBJ2-5; clone_size: few; d_call: TRBD2; v_call: TRBV7-2; cdr3_nt: TGTGCCAGCAGCTCCGGGACTAGCTGGGAGACCCAGTACTTC; cdr3_aa: CASSSGTSWETQYF
j_call: TRBJ2-7; clone_size: few; d_call: TRBD1; v_call: TRBV15; cdr3_nt: TGTGCCACCAGCAGAGACGAGGGACAGGGGAGCTACGAGCAGTACTTC; cdr3_aa: CATSRDEGQGSYEQYF
j_call: TRBJ2-7; clone_size: many; d_call: .; v_call: TRBV14; cdr3_nt: TGTGCCAGCAGCCCCGACCCGGGGTTTTCCTACGAGCAGTACTTC; cdr3_aa: CASSPDPGFSYEQYF
j_call: TRBJ2-5; clone_size: .; d_call: .; v_call: TRBV24-1; cdr3_nt: TGTGCCACCGGTGATATGACGAGGAATGCAGAGACCCAGTACTTC; cdr3_aa: CATGDMTRNAETQYF
j_call: TRBJ2-2; clone_size: .; d_call: TRBD2; v_call: TRBV20-1; cdr3_nt: TGCAGTGTTCGACCGGGAGGAGCCGGGGAGCTGTTTTTT; cdr3_aa: CSVRPGGAGELFF
j_call: TRBJ2-7; clone_size: few; d_call: .; v_call: TRBV5-1; cdr3_nt: TGCGCCAGCAGCGCAGGGAGTTTGGGCTACGAGCAGTACTTC; cdr3_aa: CASSAGSLGYEQYF
j_call: TRBJ2-7; clone_size: many; d_call: .; v_call: TRBV6-6; cdr3_nt: TGTGCCAGCAGCTCCTTCGAGATAACCTACGAGCAGTACTTC; cdr3_aa: CASSSFEITYEQYF
j_call: TRBJ1-3; clone_size: .; d_call: .; v_call: TRBV7-9; cdr3_nt: TGTGCCAGCAGCTTAAACCCCCAGGGAAACACCATATATTTT; cdr3_aa: CASSLNPQGNTIYF
j_call: TRBJ1-2; clone_size: .; d_call: .; v_call: TRBV5-1; cdr3_nt: TGCGCCAGCAGCGGCGGAGGAGCTAACTATGGCTACACCTTC; cdr3_aa: CASSGGGANYGYTF
j_call: TRBJ1-2; clone_size: many; d_call: .; v_call: TRBV25-1; cdr3_nt: TGTGCCAGCCTTACGGGCTATGGCTACACCTTC; cdr3_aa: CASLTGYGYTF
j_call: TRBJ1-5; clone_size: once; d_call: .; v_call: TRBV10-3; cdr3_nt: TGTGCCATCAGTGCTTTGAGGATCAATCAGCCCCAGCATTTT; cdr3_aa: CAISALRINQPQHF
j_call: TRBJ1-5; clone_size: .; d_call: .; v_call: TRBV12-3/TRBV12-4; cdr3_nt: TGTGCCAGCAGGAGGTCGGACGGACAGCCCCAGCATTTT; cdr3_aa: CASRRSDGQPQHF
j_call: TRBJ1-5; clone_size: .; d_call: TRBD1; v_call: TRBV11-1; cdr3_nt: TGTGCCAGCAGCCAGGACAGGGGCAGGGGCGCGGGGCCCCAGCATTTT; cdr3_aa: CASSQDRGRGAGPQHF
j_call: TRBJ1-1; clone_size: few; d_call: .; v_call: TRBV27; cdr3_nt: TGTGCCAGCAGTTTAGCCAGGTGGAGGGTTGAAGCTTTCTTT; cdr3_aa: CASSLARWRVEAFF
j_call: TRBJ1-5; clone_size: .; d_call: TRBD1; v_call: TRBV2; cdr3_nt: TGTGCCAGCAGGGTACAGGGGTTCGATCAGCCCCAGCATTTT; cdr3_aa: CASRVQGFDQPQHF
j_call: TRBJ2-7; clone_size: .; d_call: TRBD2; v_call: TRBV10-3; cdr3_nt: TGTGCCATCAGTGCACTAGCGGGAGAATCCAAGATCTACGAGCAGTACTTC; cdr3_aa: CAISALAGESKIYEQYF
j_call: TRBJ1-1; clone_size: many; d_call: TRBD1; v_call: TRBV19; cdr3_nt: TGTGCCAGTTTACCGACGGGACAGCAGCTCTCTGAAGCTTTCTTT; cdr3_aa: CASLPTGQQLSEAFF
j_call: TRBJ1-1; clone_size: few; d_call: .; v_call: TRBV29-1; cdr3_nt: TGCAGCGTCCCTCGGGCGGGTGAAGCTTTCTTT; cdr3_aa: CSVPRAGEAFF
j_call: TRBJ1-2; clone_size: .; d_call: TRBD1; v_call: TRBV2; cdr3_nt: TGTGCCAGCAAGGGTGGACAGGCCTCTAACTATGGCTACACCTTC; cdr3_aa: CASKGGQASNYGYTF
j_call: TRBJ1-4; clone_size: once; d_call: .; v_call: TRBV10-3; cdr3_nt: TGTGCCATCGCAGATTCTAATGAAAAACTGTTTTTT; cdr3_aa: CAIADSNEKLFF